A single sample gave rise to the 8 T cell receptor beta chains below, sequenced in a study of blood T cells in healthy people across ages. Using a J-beta primer mix together with a sample-barcoded 5' primer, a second PCR was run for roughly 6 to 12 cycles. TCRdb ran MiXCR on the 5' RACE reads and lists one entry per CDR3 protein. Of 710,000 or so distinct CDR3 sequences listed, approximately 22% are singletons. Sample: blood. These receptors were obtained from a man between 65 and 85 years old in good health.

This clonotype has a handful of counts. The V call is TRBV12-3 or TRBV12-4, the J call TRBJ2-2; 10 bases fit TRBD2. This CDR3 has 17 amino acids. V trimming: 5 bases; J trimming: 4 bases; junction bases outside the gene matches: 10. CDR3 in amino acids: CASSPTTLAGATGELFF. CDR3 DNA sequence: TGTGCCAGCAGTCCGACCACCCTAGCGGGGGCCACCGGGGAGCTGTTTTTT.

This clonotype has a count of ten or more. The V and J genes are TRBV20-1 and TRBJ2-4, with 10 bases fitting TRBD2. Germline V CDR1 and CDR2: DFQATT, SNEGSKA (reference sequence). J was trimmed by 12 bases and V by 3 bases; bases with no gene match: 11. The CDR3 is made up of 14 amino acids. CDR3 region: CSARPGLAGADQYF. The CDR3 coding sequence is TGCAGTGCTAGGCCCGGTCTAGCGGGGGCCGATCAGTACTTC.

CDR3 protein: CSAPGQGLAEAFF. The CDR3 coding sequence is TGCAGTGCCCCGGGACAGGGGCTCGCTGAAGCTTTCTTT. The V call is TRBV20-1, the J call TRBJ1-1; 10 bases map to TRBD1. CDR1 is DFQATT, CDR2 SNEGSKA, per germline (reference sequence). The V segment lost 6 bases and the J segment 6 bases; nucleotides outside the gene matches: 7. CDR3 length: 13 residues.

The chain is built from TRBV6-4 and TRBJ2-3, with 7 bases identical to TRBD1. Per the germline V gene, CDR1 is MRHNA and CDR2 is SNTAGT. The CDR3 totals 15 residues. Trimming cost V 6 bases and J 0 bases; bases outside gene matches: 6. DNA of the CDR3: TGTGCCAGCAGCGCTACAGGGGTTAGCACAGATACGCAGTATTTT. It codes for CASSATGVSTDTQYF.

The rearrangement links TRBV6-5 to TRBJ1-5, with D possibly matching TRBD1 (6 bases). The V end was cut by 6 bases, the J end by 5 bases, with 11 bases between. Germline-derived CDR1 and CDR2 are MNHEY and SVGAGI. The CDR3 loop spans 13 amino acids. The DNA of the CDR3 is TGTGCCAGCAGCCGGGACACCGATCAGCCCCAGCATTTT. Translation: CASSRDTDQPQHF.

This chain joins TRBV5-1 and TRBJ2-7, with TRBD2 identical over 7 bases. V shed 3 bases and J 0 bases; nucleotides not matched to a gene: 9. In germline, CDR1 is SGHRS, CDR2 YFSETQ. The CDR3 totals 16 residues. In DNA, the CDR3 is TGCGCCAGCAGCTCGTCGGGGGGACCCCGCTCCTACGAGCAGTACTTC. Protein sequence: CASSSSGGPRSYEQYF.

This chain connects TRBV3-1 to TRBJ2-5; TRBD2 might be the D (5 bases). The V end was cut by 4 bases, the J end by 13 bases, with 13 bases between. This CDR3 comprises 11 residues. Germline assignment: CDR1 LGHDT and CDR2 YNNKEL (reference sequence). CDR3 sequence: CASSPGLHRYF. Written as DNA, the CDR3 is TGTGCCAGCAGCCCTGGACTTCACCGGTACTTC.

The rearrangement joins TRBV5-1 to TRBJ2-5; no clear D gene. Germline V lookup: CDR1 SGHRS, CDR2 YFSETQ. The CDR3 loop spans 14 amino acids. V gave up 0 bases and J gave up 4 bases, with 10 bases separating them. CDR3 coding DNA: TGCGCCAGCAGCTTGGATCCGCGGCTAGAGACCCAGTACTTC. As protein: CASSLDPRLETQYF.